This TCR beta chain was captured in a study of blood T cell repertoires in COVID-19 (TCRdb year 2020). Regarding the complete study: Samples covering the acute and convalescent phases of COVID-19 were provided by collaborators in the United States, Italy and Spain. The material from the prospective study consisted of cDNA or gDNA derived from T cells, B-cell-depleted T cells, or PBMCs. The dataset comprised deeply sampled blood TCRbeta repertoires from subjects exposed to, actively infected with, or recovered from COVID-19. The repertoires were released in a freely available public database intended as a resource for research on the immune response to SARS-CoV-2. Samples came from the ongoing ImmuneRACE study (first 160 participants) plus 1,254 subjects from 6 global collaborators. A de-identified subject ID, COVID-19 status, age in years and sex were almost always included in the sample metadata. Where available, HLA class I and class II types were taken from metadata supplied by the sample provider and were not determined by assay-based typing.

Only one count was recorded for this clone. No cognate antigen has been identified for it. No clone much larger than this one lies a single base away; base qualities are absent. TCRbeta CDR3 regions were amplified from genomic DNA using the immunoSEQ Assay, a bias-controlled multiplex PCR. The source study handled its data this way. The number of nucleated cells in each sample was estimated from the amplification of reference gene primers within the assay. To quantify the absolute abundance of each unique TCRbeta CDR3 rearrangement, sequence reads were collapsed and filtered. For each sample, productive Simpson clonality was calculated by taking the square root of Simpson's diversity index across productive rearrangements. Entries here come from immuneACCESS through TCRdb and include only in-frame sequences with V and J called. Some clones fail to appear in such tables; in the studies checked, an unresolved V gene covers under half of the shortfall, and the cause of the remainder is unknown. The V and J calls and clone size were taken over from that table, and D and trimming were inferred from the DNA. The sample records around 300,000 clones, about nine tenths of which are singletons. 0.85% to 1% of the sample is held by the ten biggest clonotypes.

The V and J ends are trimmed by 1 base and 4 bases, leaving 15 bases between them. The CDR3 has 16 amino acids, counting the end cysteine and phenylalanine. The only DNA kept is the CDR3, 48 bases in frame from the first base. The germline V gene specifies MDHEN as CDR1 and SYDVKM as CDR2. What the authors observed across the whole study: The quantity of clinical and demographic metadata differed by source and by participant and was supplied without curation.

Samples from volunteer blood donors who had recovered from COVID-19 were contributed by a second Seattle source. The collaborating institutions used their own protocols to collect whole blood in K2EDTA tubes. For TCRbeta analysis, collaborators shipped samples in one of three forms: frozen whole blood, isolated PBMCs, or DNA extracted from either of those sample types. The source is a middle-aged woman who had recovered from COVID-19. Sequencing input: peripheral blood. Rearrangement joined TRBV28 to TRBJ2-3; TRBD2 is a possible D gene, resting on 6 matching bases. In nucleotides, the sequence is TGTGCCAGCAGTTTATTGACGGGAGATGGCGCAGATACGCAGTATTTT. It codes for CASSLLTGDGADTQYF.